Following are 3 T cell receptor beta chains from one sample sequenced in a study of blood T cell repertoires in COVID-19. Data came from immunoSEQ multiplex PCR; TCRdb stores just in-frame clones and leaves some out. Among some 380,000 clones listed, 70% to 85% were seen once. Source material: peripheral blood. The receptors were gathered from a human donor with acute or convalescent COVID-19. The donor label of this sample is uncertain.

This sequence joins TRBV18 and TRBJ1-1; unclear D gene. The CDR3 has 12 amino acids. V was clipped by 5 bases and J by 7 bases, with 11 bases between them. The germline CDR1 and CDR2 sequences are KGHSH and LQKENI. CDR3 sequence (DNA): TGTGCCAGCTCATTATACGGGGATGAAGCTTTCTTT. Amino acid sequence: CASSLYGDEAFF.

The chain has TRBV3-1 (or the pseudogene TRBV3-2) and TRBJ2-7; TRBD1 matches at 8 bases. CDR1 is LGHDT, CDR2 YNNKEL, per germline (reference sequence). This CDR3 spans 13 amino acids. The V and J ends lost 4 bases and 6 bases, in that order; junction bases with no gene match: 5. The CDR3 nucleotides read TGTGCCAGCAGCCTAGGGACAGGCGGCGAGCAGTACTTC. This gives the protein CASSLGTGGEQYF.

The J gene is TRBJ2-7, the V gene TRBV2; TRBD1 matches 9 bases. The CDR3 runs 14 residues. Trimming removed 7 bases from V and 1 base from J; junction bases left unmatched: 5. Germline-derived CDR1 and CDR2 are SNHLY and FYNNEI. The CDR3 sequence: CASTKTGGSYEQYF. CDR3 bases: TGTGCCAGCACAAAGACAGGGGGGTCCTACGAGCAGTACTTC.